The 8 T cell receptor beta chains in this list originate from one sample, sequenced in a study of T cells in localized non-small cell lung cancer. Assay: immunoSEQ multiplex PCR; the TCRdb copy retains only in-frame clones and omits some. The data contain roughly 39,000 clones, roughly nine tenths of them singletons. Material: PBMCs, obtained before any cancer treatment. These receptors were collected from a woman between 35 and 75 years old with stage II lung adenocarcinoma.

CDR3 in amino acids: CASSERGETQYF. CDR3 bases: TGCGCCAGCAGTGAGAGGGGGGAGACCCAGTACTTC. The chain has TRBV10-2 and TRBJ2-5, with D possibly being TRBD1 (6 bases). The CDR3 loop spans 12 amino acids. The V end lost 2 bases, the J end lost 5 bases, and 6 bases lay between the germline ends. Per the germline V gene, CDR1 is WSHSY and CDR2 is SAAADI.

The chain recombines TRBV9 with TRBJ2-7; TRBD2 matches 11 bases. After removal of 0 bases from V and 6 bases from J, the junction contained 11 bases not matched to a gene. The CDR3 length is 17 residues. The germline V gene has CDR1 SGDLS and CDR2 YYNGEE. CDR3 sequence (DNA): TGTGCCAGCAGCGTAGCACCCCTTAGCGGGGGGGCCGGCGAGCAGTACTTC. This gives the protein CASSVAPLSGGAGEQYF.

The rearrangement joins TRBV7-9 to TRBJ2-1, with D perhaps TRBD2 (7 bases). This CDR3 is 17 amino acids long. V lost 5 bases and J 4 bases, leaving 21 bases between the germline ends. Germline V gene lookup returns CDR1 SEHNR and CDR2 FQNEAQ (reference sequence). The CDR3 DNA is TGTGCCAGCAGCAGACCGCTCACGGGGGGCCGTTACAATGAGCAGTTCTTC. As protein: CASSRPLTGGRYNEQFF.

V usage is TRBV18 and J usage is TRBJ1-4, with D uncertain. The germline CDR1 and CDR2 sequences are KGHSH and LQKENI. This CDR3 spans 16 amino acids. Trimming removed 2 bases at V and 4 bases at J, with 14 bases between. The CDR3 region is CASSPGTAPSNEKLFF. The CDR3 nucleotides are TGTGCCAGCTCACCAGGAACCGCTCCAAGTAATGAAAAACTGTTTTTT.

This chain's CDR3 is CASSFRDRGDYGYTF. Written as DNA, the CDR3 is TGTGCCAGCAGTTTTAGGGACAGGGGGGATTATGGCTACACCTTC. The chain couples TRBV28 to TRBJ1-2; TRBD1 matches 11 bases. Trimming at V came to 3 bases and at J to 5 bases, leaving 5 bases not matched to a gene. The germline V gene has CDR1 MDHEN and CDR2 SYDVKM. The CDR3 is made up of 15 amino acids.

V usage is TRBV19 and J usage is TRBJ1-5, with TRBD1 matching over 10 bases. The CDR3 is made up of 17 amino acids. Germline V gene data show CDR1 as LNHDA and CDR2 as SQIVND (reference sequence). The V gene end was trimmed by 1 base and the J gene end by 2 bases; junction bases not matched to a gene: 5. CDR3 DNA: TGTGCCAGTAGTATAGGCCTGGACAGGGGGGGCAATCAGCCCCAGCATTTT. Its protein product is CASSIGLDRGGNQPQHF. Based on the CDR3 plus reference TRBV19 and TRBJ1-5, the full variable domain is DGGITQSPKYLFRKEGQNVTLSCEQNLNHDAMYWYRQDPGQGLRLIYYSQIVNDFQKGDIAEGYSVSREKKESFPLTVTSAQKNPTAFYLCASSIGLDRGGNQPQHFGDGTRLSIL.

The rearrangement joins TRBV6-5 to TRBJ2-5, with D tentatively TRBD1 (5 bases). The CDR3 sequence is 13 residues long. Trimming cost V 5 bases and J 5 bases, with 12 bases left between them. The germline V gene has CDR1 MNHEY and CDR2 SVGAGI. As DNA, the CDR3 is TGTGCCAGCAGTGGGGAAGGGGATGAGACCCAGTACTTC. Encoded protein: CASSGEGDETQYF.

This clone was found a few times. V and J are TRBV19 and TRBJ2-7, with 12 bases that match TRBD1. J lost 9 bases, V lost 3 bases, and 9 bases had no gene match. Germline CDR1 LNHDA, CDR2 SQIVND (reference sequence). The CDR3 totals 15 residues. The CDR3: CASSISPGQGAVQYF. In nucleotides, the CDR3 is TGTGCCAGTAGTATCTCCCCGGGACAGGGGGCCGTGCAGTACTTC.